This TCR beta chain appears in the sequencing data of a study of molecular identifiers for immune sequencing clone quantification. Study results and limitations: Identical TCR molecules sharing a barcode could underestimate highly expanded clone sizes.

Trimming cost V 6 bases and J 6 bases; bases outside gene matches: 8. This CDR3 is 13 amino acids long. The germline V gene has CDR1 SGHAT and CDR2 FQNNGV. About this clonotype: Its target is unknown.

From around 18,000 to 910,000 sorted cells, naive CD8 libraries were generated with 10%, 30% or 50% RNA. Using a CD8+CD4-CCR7+CD45RA+ phenotype, naive CD8 T cells were sorted. One entry per CDR3 protein results from TCRdb running MiXCR on the PCR reads. The data show about half a million distinct CDR3 sequences, about 21% seen once. Sample: naive CD8+ T cells from blood, with Jurkat cell RNA spiked in. Subset denoted: FACS-sorted CD8+CD4-CCR7+CD45RA+ naive T cells. The TCR was taken from a human donor in good health. Some libraries in this study had Jurkat cell RNA spiked in. The V call is TRBV11-2, the J call TRBJ2-7; 7 nucleotides line up with TRBD1. The CDR3 sequence is CASRHTGEPEQYF. The CDR3 bases are TGTGCCAGCAGACATACAGGGGAGCCCGAGCAGTACTTC.